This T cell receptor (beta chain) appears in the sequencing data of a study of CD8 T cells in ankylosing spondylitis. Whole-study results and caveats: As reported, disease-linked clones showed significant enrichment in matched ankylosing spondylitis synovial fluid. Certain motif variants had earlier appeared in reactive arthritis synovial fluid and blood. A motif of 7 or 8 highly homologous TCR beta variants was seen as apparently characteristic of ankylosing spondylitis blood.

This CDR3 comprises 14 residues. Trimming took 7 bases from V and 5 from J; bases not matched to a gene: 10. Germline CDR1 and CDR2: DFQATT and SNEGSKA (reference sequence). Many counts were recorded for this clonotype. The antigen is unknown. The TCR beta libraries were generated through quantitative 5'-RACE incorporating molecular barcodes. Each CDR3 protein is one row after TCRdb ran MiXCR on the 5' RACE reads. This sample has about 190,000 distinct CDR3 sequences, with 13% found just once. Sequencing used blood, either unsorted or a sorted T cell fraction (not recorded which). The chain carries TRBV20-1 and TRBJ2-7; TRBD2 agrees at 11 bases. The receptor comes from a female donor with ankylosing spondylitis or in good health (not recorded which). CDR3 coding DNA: TGCAGTGTGGAGACTAGCGGGATCGGACACGAGCAGTACTTC. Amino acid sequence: CSVETSGIGHEQYF.